What follows are 31 T cell receptor beta chains derived from one specimen sequenced in a study of blood T cells in healthy people across ages. Using a J-beta primer mix together with a sample-barcoded 5' primer, a second PCR was run for roughly 7 to 12 cycles. One entry per CDR3 protein results from TCRdb running MiXCR on the 5' RACE reads. This table holds about 1.6 million distinct CDR3 sequences, almost 35% found once. Source material: blood. These receptors all stem from a woman in her 30s in good health.

This clonotype has just a few counts. The chain is built from TRBV9 and TRBJ2-5; 7 nucleotides align to TRBD2. The CDR3 is 16 residues long. Germline-derived CDR1 and CDR2 are SGDLS and YYNGEE. The trim removed 3 bases at V and 2 bases at J, leaving 10 bases unmatched. CDR3 region: CASSDDSGREQETQYF. The CDR3 bases are TGTGCCAGCAGCGATGACTCGGGGAGGGAGCAAGAGACCCAGTACTTC.

This clonotype was picked up a small number of times. A much larger clonotype is one base distant, so this may be a read error. The rearrangement links TRBV5-1 to TRBJ2-1, with 11 bases aligning to TRBD1. The germline CDR1 and CDR2 sequences are SGHRS and YFSETQ. Trimming removed 4 bases from V and 8 bases from J; junction bases left unmatched: 11. CDR3 length: 16 amino acids. CDR3 DNA: TGCGCCAGCAGCCAAACCGGGACAGGGGGAAGCGATGAGCAGTTCTTC. Translating it yields CASSQTGTGGSDEQFF.

The rearrangement joins TRBV20-1 to TRBJ1-4; 9 nucleotides line up with TRBD1. The CDR3 contains 14 residues. V dropped 0 bases and J dropped 7; count of bases not matched to a gene: 3. Germline CDR1 is DFQATT and CDR2 is SNEGSKA (reference sequence). CDR3 loop: CSARDADRGEKLFF. The CDR3 nucleotides read TGCAGTGCTAGAGATGCGGACAGGGGTGAAAAACTGTTTTTT.

As for this clonotype: Given a much more abundant clone one base away, this may be a read error. The V gene is TRBV29-1, the J gene TRBJ1-5; D is unclear. This CDR3 region has 15 residues. Germline values: CDR1 SQVTM, CDR2 ANQGSEA. The CDR3, as DNA: TGCAGCGGGGATACTGCGATCAATAGCGATCAGCCCCAGCATTTT. It specifies CSGDTAINSDQPQHF.

This clonotype has a single count. J is TRBJ2-5 and V is TRBV6-5; D ambiguous. The CDR3 contains 18 residues. CDR1 is MNHEY, CDR2 SVGAGI, per germline. V shed 0 bases and J shed 2 bases, with 19 bases lying between them. This CDR3 reads CASSYSPFQPQRQETQYF. CDR3 bases: TGTGCCAGCAGTTACTCTCCTTTCCAGCCCCAGAGACAAGAGACCCAGTACTTC.

Regarding this clonotype: The junction and the germline gene differ at one end; a read error may be behind it. The V gene is TRBV7-2, the J gene TRBJ2-4, with 10 nucleotides matching TRBD2. Germline CDR1 and CDR2: SGHTA and FQGNSA. This CDR3 is built from 15 residues. CDR3 DNA sequence: TGTGCCGGCAGCTTAGTGACGCTAGCGGGGGCGGAGCAGTACTTC. This gives the protein CAGSLVTLAGAEQYF.

The V and J genes are TRBV29-1 and TRBJ2-1; TRBD2 matches 12 bases. The CDR3 is made up of 13 amino acids. CDR1 SQVTM and CDR2 ANQGSEA come from the germline V gene. With 4 bases clipped from V and 9 bases from J, the junction kept 4 bases outside the gene matches. CDR3 in amino acids: CSVVLAGGGEQFF. The CDR3 bases are TGCAGCGTTGTTCTAGCGGGGGGGGGTGAGCAGTTCTTC.

The DNA of the CDR3 is TGTGCCATCAGTGATTCGGGAGAGTATGGCTACACCTTC. As protein: CAISDSGEYGYTF. The chain links TRBV10-3 to TRBJ1-2; D is ambiguous. The CDR3 covers 13 residues. Germline V gene sequence: CDR1 ENHRY, CDR2 SYGVKD. V lost 3 bases, J lost 5 bases, and 10 bases lay in between.

This sequence joins TRBV28 and TRBJ1-4, with D hard to call. CDR1 and CDR2 from the germline V gene are MDHEN and SYDVKM. The CDR3 has 14 amino acids. V gave up 3 bases and J gave up 2 bases, with 7 bases separating them. In DNA form, the CDR3 reads TGTGCCAGCAGTTTTGTCATCACTAATGAAAAACTGTTTTTT. This encodes CASSFVITNEKLFF.

Of note for this clonotype: A junction end diverges from the germline sequence, so it may reflect a read error. The rearrangement uses TRBV13 and TRBJ2-7, with 9 bases aligning to TRBD1. The germline V gene encodes CDR1 PRHDT and CDR2 FYEKMQ (reference sequence). The CDR3 length is 16 residues. CDR3 nucleotides: TGTGCCAGCAGCCCTCGGGACAGGGCCATGATCTTCGAGCGGTACTTC. The encoded protein is CASSPRDRAMIFERYF. Drawing the rest from reference TRBV13 and TRBJ2-7, the complete variable domain is AAGVIQSPRHLIKEKRETATLKCYPIPRHDTVYWYQQGPGQDPQFLISFYEKMQSDKGSIPDRFSAQQFSDYHSELNMSSLELGDSALYFCASSPRDRAMIFERYFGPGTRLTVT.

Notes on this clonotype: A read error may be the cause here, since a much bigger clone is one base away. The rearrangement joins TRBV4-1 to TRBJ2-5; D ambiguous. V was clipped by 4 bases and J by 1 base, with 10 bases between them. CDR3 length equals 14 residues. The germline CDR1 and CDR2 sequences are MGHRA and YSYEKL. The CDR3 DNA sequence: TGCGCCAGCAGCCTCATCTATCTCCAAGAGACCCAGTACTTC. It codes for CASSLIYLQETQYF.

This clonotype showed up just a few times. The chain is built from TRBV20-1 and TRBJ2-7; 11 bases fit TRBD2. Trimming removed 3 bases from V and 3 bases from J; junction bases left unmatched: 16. This CDR3 contains 18 residues. In germline, CDR1 is DFQATT, CDR2 SNEGSKA (reference sequence). The CDR3 DNA reads as TGCAGTGCTAGCGAACTAGCGGGGGCTGGTTCCCCCCTCTACGAGCAGTACTTC. It specifies CSASELAGAGSPLYEQYF.

The rearrangement joins TRBV10-3 to TRBJ1-4; D remains unclear. The CDR3 has 10 amino acids. Germline V lookup: CDR1 ENHRY, CDR2 SYGVKD. The V gene lost 10 bases and the J gene lost 11 bases, with 11 bases spanning the gap. The CDR3, as DNA: TGTGCCACCACCCCTGGGAAACTGTTTTTT. Translated, it gives CATTPGKLFF.

V usage is TRBV7-8 and J usage is TRBJ1-4; a weak D match, TRBD1 (6 bases). With 1 base removed from V and 12 bases from J, the gap between germline ends came to 15 bases. There are 14 residues in the CDR3. Germline V lookup: CDR1 SGHVS, CDR2 FQNEAQ. CDR3 region: CASSLDIVRGELFF. The DNA of the CDR3 is TGTGCCAGCAGCTTAGACATTGTAAGGGGGGAACTGTTTTTT.

This chain joins TRBV28 and TRBJ2-3; TRBD1 aligns across 7 bases. After removal of 3 bases from V and 7 bases from J, the junction contained 16 bases not matched to a gene. The CDR3 is 17 residues long. The germline gives CDR1 MDHEN, CDR2 SYDVKM. CDR3 sequence (DNA): TGTGCCAGCAGTTTGGCAGGGGGTGACTCCCGTGCGCATACGCAGTATTTT. Translating it yields CASSLAGGDSRAHTQYF.

The chain has TRBV30 and TRBJ1-5; D is ambiguous. There are 13 residues in the CDR3. Looked up from germline, CDR1 is GTSNPN and CDR2 is SVGIG (reference sequence). V dropped 0 bases and J dropped 3 bases, with 6 bases sitting between them. The CDR3 here is CAWSVGTNQPQHF. The CDR3 nucleotides are TGTGCCTGGAGTGTGGGTACCAATCAGCCCCAGCATTTT.

Turning to this clonotype: This may stem from a read error, because a much larger clone lies one nucleotide away. The chain recombines TRBV20-1 with TRBJ2-3; TRBD2 agrees at 14 bases. The CDR3 has 14 amino acids. Germline V gives CDR1 DFQATT, CDR2 SNEGSKA (reference sequence). Germline trimming cut 5 bases from V and 6 bases from J; bases unmatched to any gene: 4. CDR3 sequence reads: CSAGTSGSMDTQYF. The CDR3 coding sequence is TGCAGTGCTGGGACTAGCGGGAGTATGGATACGCAGTATTTT.

The rearrangement uses TRBV20-1 and TRBJ2-3, with D perhaps TRBD2 (5 bases). Germline values: CDR1 DFQATT, CDR2 SNEGSKA (reference sequence). Between the trimmed V and J ends, which lost 0 bases and 3 bases, there was a span of 10 bases. This CDR3 comprises 14 residues. The DNA for the CDR3 is TGCAGTGCTAGAGATCCAGCGGAGACAGATACGCAGTATTTT. Its protein product is CSARDPAETDTQYF.

The V and J genes are TRBV2 and TRBJ2-7; no reliable D call. The V and J ends lost 4 bases and 3 bases respectively, with 7 bases between them. CDR3 length: 12 amino acids. Germline V lookup: CDR1 SNHLY, CDR2 FYNNEI. This chain's CDR3 is CASSARDYEQYF. DNA for the CDR3: TGTGCCAGCAGTGCCAGAGACTACGAGCAGTACTTC.

The V call is TRBV20-1, the J call TRBJ2-3; maybe TRBD2 (5 bases). Trimming left V 0 bases short and J 0 bases short, with 16 bases between. The CDR3 runs 17 residues. Germline assignment: CDR1 DFQATT and CDR2 SNEGSKA (reference sequence). The CDR3 region is CSAREVRGRLSTDTQYF. As DNA, the CDR3 is TGCAGTGCTAGAGAAGTTCGCGGGCGGCTAAGCACAGATACGCAGTATTTT.

Only a few counts were recorded for this clonotype. V gene TRBV2 combines with J gene TRBJ1-2; no definite D call. Trimming removed 1 base from V and 13 bases from J, with 25 bases in between. The CDR3 consists of 16 residues. Germline loops: CDR1 SNHLY, CDR2 FYNNEI. The CDR3 region is CASSEVAGGVFVGSTF. The CDR3 DNA follows: TGTGCCAGCAGTGAAGTTGCGGGCGGGGTTTTCGTTGGGAGCACCTTC.

This rearrangement joins TRBV3-1 to TRBJ2-1, with TRBD2 as a possible D gene (5 bases). The CDR3 runs 13 residues. The V gene's germline CDR1 is LGHDT and CDR2 YNNKEL (reference sequence). V was pared by 2 bases and J by 15 bases, with 17 bases between. The CDR3 nucleotides read TGTGCCAGCAGCCAAAACCGACTCGACGCGGGGTTCTTC. Its protein is CASSQNRLDAGFF.

The chain has TRBV12-3 or TRBV12-4 and TRBJ2-3; D uncertain. The CDR3 runs 12 residues. V was clipped by 6 bases and J by 7 bases, with 11 bases between them. The CDR3 sequence: CASSLVENTQYF. CDR3 bases: TGTGCCAGCAGCCTCGTAGAGAATACGCAGTATTTT.

This clonotype occurred a few times. The V gene is TRBV28, the J gene TRBJ1-2; D is possibly TRBD1 (6 bases). This CDR3 has 13 amino acids. V lost 5 bases and J lost 6, with 13 bases in between. CDR1 and CDR2 (germline): MDHEN, SYDVKM. The CDR3 sequence: CASSPTGLDGYTF. CDR3 nucleotides: TGTGCCAGCAGTCCGACAGGTCTGGATGGCTACACCTTC.

This clonotype was counted ten times or more. The chain has TRBV10-3 and TRBJ2-7; 7 bases map to TRBD2. V lost 4 bases and J lost 5; bases outside the gene matches: 5. The CDR3 runs 13 residues. Germline values: CDR1 ENHRY, CDR2 SYGVKD. The DNA for the CDR3 is TGTGCCATCAGTGGGGAGGGTTTCAACGAGCAGTACTTC. Translated, it gives CAISGEGFNEQYF.

The rearrangement uses TRBV4-1 and TRBJ2-2, with D unclear. Germline V lookup: CDR1 MGHRA, CDR2 YSYEKL. Trimming stripped 2 bases from V and 7 bases from J, with 8 bases between. This CDR3 contains 13 residues. The CDR3 nucleotides read TGCGCCAGCAGCCAATTTTGGGGCGGGGAGCTGTTTTTT. Translated, it gives CASSQFWGGELFF.

This clonotype was seen more than once but under ten times. The chain has TRBV15 and TRBJ2-1, with 9 bases fitting TRBD2. Germline loops: CDR1 LNHNV, CDR2 YYDKDF (reference sequence). V lost 2 bases to trimming and J lost 5 bases; unmatched junction nucleotides: 7. The CDR3 runs 16 residues. The CDR3 coding sequence is TGTGCCACCAGCAGATGGTCTAGCGGGATAGACAATGAGCAGTTCTTC. Its protein product is CATSRWSSGIDNEQFF.

The chain recombines TRBV20-1 with TRBJ1-1; D possibly corresponds to TRBD1 (5 bases). V lost 7 bases and J lost 1, with 16 bases in between. From germline, CDR1 is DFQATT and CDR2 SNEGSKA (reference sequence). CDR3 length: 14 amino acids. CDR3 DNA sequence: TGCAGTGTCCGGCAGGGAGCAAGGAACACTGAAGCTTTCTTT. Encoded protein: CSVRQGARNTEAFF.

The V call is TRBV4-1, the J call TRBJ1-4, with unresolved D. The ends were cut back, 2 bases at V and 5 bases at J, with 9 bases in the middle. The CDR3 extends over 14 amino acids. CDR1 MGHRA and CDR2 YSYEKL come from the germline V gene. The CDR3 region is CASSQPTLNEKLFF. The CDR3 nucleotides are TGCGCCAGCAGCCAACCGACCCTAAATGAAAAACTGTTTTTT.

In this sample, this clonotype turned up a few times. This chain uses TRBV29-1 with TRBJ2-1; 7 bases align to TRBD2. The trim removed 4 bases at V and 1 base at J, leaving 10 bases unmatched. This CDR3 comprises 16 residues. Germline V gene lookup returns CDR1 SQVTM and CDR2 ANQGSEA. CDR3 protein: CSVGPGNSGSYNEQFF. The CDR3 DNA follows: TGCAGCGTTGGACCTGGAAATAGCGGGTCCTACAATGAGCAGTTCTTC.

This clonotype was seen just once. The V and J genes are TRBV7-6 and TRBJ2-2, with 7 bases aligning to TRBD2. The CDR3 length is 16 residues. Trimming removed 6 bases from V and 3 bases from J; junction bases left unmatched: 10. The V gene's germline CDR1 is SGHVS and CDR2 FNYEAQ. This CDR3 reads CASSLAASGYTGELFF. CDR3 nucleotide sequence: TGTGCCAGCAGTCTAGCGGCTAGCGGTTACACCGGGGAGCTGTTTTTT.